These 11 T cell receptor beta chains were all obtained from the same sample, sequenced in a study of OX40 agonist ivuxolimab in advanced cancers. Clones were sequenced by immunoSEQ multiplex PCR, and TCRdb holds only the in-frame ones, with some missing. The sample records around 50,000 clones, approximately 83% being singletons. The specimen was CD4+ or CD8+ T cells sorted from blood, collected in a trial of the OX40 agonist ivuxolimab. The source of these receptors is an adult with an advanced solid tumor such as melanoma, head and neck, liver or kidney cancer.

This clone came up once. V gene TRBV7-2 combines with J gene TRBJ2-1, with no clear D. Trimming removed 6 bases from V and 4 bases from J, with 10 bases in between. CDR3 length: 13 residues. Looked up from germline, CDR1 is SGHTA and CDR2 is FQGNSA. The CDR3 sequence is CASRYDSYNEQFF. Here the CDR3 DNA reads TGTGCCAGCAGGTATGACTCTTACAATGAGCAGTTCTTC.

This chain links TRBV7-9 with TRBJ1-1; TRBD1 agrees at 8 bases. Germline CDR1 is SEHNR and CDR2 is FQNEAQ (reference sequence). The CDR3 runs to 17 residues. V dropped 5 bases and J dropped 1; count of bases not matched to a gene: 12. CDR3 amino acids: CASSPRTGSNANTEAFF. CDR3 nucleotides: TGTGCCAGCAGCCCCCGGACAGGGTCCAATGCGAACACTGAAGCTTTCTTT.

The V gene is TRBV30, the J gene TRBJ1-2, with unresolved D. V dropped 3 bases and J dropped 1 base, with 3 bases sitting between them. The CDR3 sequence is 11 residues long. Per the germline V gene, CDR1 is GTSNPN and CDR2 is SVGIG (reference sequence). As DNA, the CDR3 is TGTGCCTGGAGGGGTAACTATGGCTACACCTTC. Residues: CAWRGNYGYTF.

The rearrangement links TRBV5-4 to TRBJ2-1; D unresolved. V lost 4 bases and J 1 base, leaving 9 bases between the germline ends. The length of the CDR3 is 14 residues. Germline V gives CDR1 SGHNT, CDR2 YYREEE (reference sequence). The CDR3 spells CASSPVISYNEQFF. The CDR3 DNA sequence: TGTGCCAGCAGCCCGGTTATTTCCTACAATGAGCAGTTCTTC. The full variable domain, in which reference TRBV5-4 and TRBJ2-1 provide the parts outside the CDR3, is ETGVTQSPTHLIKTRGQQVTLRCSSQSGHNTVSWYQQALGQGPQFIFQYYREEENGRGNFPPRFSGLQFPNYSSELNVNALELDDSALYLCASSPVISYNEQFFGPGTRLTVL.

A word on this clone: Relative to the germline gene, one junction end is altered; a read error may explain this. DNA for the CDR3: TGCGCCAGCATCGGACAGGGAGGGTATGGCTACACCTTC. It specifies CASIGQGGYGYTF. V gene TRBV10-3 combines with J gene TRBJ1-2; 8 positions match TRBD1. This CDR3 has 13 amino acids. The germline V gene encodes CDR1 ENHRY and CDR2 SYGVKD.

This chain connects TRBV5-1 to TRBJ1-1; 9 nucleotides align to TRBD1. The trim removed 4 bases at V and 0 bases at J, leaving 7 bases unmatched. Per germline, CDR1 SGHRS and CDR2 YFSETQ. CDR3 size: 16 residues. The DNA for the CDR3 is TGCGCCAGCAGCCCCGGACAGGGGTACATGAACACTGAAGCTTTCTTT. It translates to CASSPGQGYMNTEAFF.

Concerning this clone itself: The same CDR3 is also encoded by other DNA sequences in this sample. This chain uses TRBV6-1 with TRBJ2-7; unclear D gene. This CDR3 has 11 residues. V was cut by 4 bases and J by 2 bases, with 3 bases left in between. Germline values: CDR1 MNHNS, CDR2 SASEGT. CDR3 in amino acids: CASSGPYEQYF. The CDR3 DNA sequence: TGTGCCAGCAGTGGCCCCTACGAGCAGTACTTC.

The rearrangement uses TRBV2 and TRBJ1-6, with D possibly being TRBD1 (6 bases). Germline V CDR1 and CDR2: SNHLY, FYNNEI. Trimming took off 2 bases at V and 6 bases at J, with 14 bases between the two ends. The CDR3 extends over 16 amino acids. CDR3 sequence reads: CASSEQQGRSNSPLHF. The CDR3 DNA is TGTGCCAGCAGTGAACAACAGGGCCGGTCTAATTCACCCCTCCACTTT.

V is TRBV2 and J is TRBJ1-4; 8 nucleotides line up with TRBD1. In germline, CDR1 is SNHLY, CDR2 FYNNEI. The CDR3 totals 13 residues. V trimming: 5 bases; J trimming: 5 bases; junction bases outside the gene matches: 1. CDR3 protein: CASSRTGNEKLFF. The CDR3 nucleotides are TGTGCCAGCAGTCGGACAGGGAATGAAAAACTGTTTTTT.

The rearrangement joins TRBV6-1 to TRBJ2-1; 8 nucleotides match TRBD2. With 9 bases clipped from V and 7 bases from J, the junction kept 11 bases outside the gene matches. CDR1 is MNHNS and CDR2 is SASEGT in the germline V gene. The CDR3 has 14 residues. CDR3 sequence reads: CASTSGRARNEQFF. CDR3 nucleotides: TGTGCCAGTACAAGCGGGAGAGCGAGGAATGAGCAGTTCTTC.

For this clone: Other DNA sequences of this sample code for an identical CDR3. The CDR3 loop reads CSASGSYEQYF. The CDR3 DNA follows: TGCAGTGCTAGCGGGAGCTACGAGCAGTACTTC. This chain links TRBV20-1 with TRBJ2-7; a weak D match, TRBD2 (6 bases). V was clipped by 3 bases and J by 3 bases, with 6 bases between them. This CDR3 spans 11 amino acids. Germline V CDR1 and CDR2: DFQATT, SNEGSKA (reference sequence).